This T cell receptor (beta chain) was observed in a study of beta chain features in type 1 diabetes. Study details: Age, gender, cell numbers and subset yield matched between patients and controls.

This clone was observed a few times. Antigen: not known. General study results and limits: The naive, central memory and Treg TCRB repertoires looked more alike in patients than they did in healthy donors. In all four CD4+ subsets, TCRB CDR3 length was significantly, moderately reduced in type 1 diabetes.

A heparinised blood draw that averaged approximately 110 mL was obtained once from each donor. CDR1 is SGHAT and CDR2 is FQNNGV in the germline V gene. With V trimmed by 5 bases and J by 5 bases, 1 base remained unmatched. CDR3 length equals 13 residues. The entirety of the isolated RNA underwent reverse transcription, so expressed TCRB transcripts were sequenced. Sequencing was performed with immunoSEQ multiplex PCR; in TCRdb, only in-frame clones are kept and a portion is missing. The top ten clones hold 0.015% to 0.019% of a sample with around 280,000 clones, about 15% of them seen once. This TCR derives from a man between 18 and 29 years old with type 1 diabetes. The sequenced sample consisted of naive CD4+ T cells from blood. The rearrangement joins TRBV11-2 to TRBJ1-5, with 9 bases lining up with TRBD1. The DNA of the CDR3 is TGTGCCAGCAGCCGACAGGGGGATCAGCCCCAGCATTTT. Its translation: CASSRQGDQPQHF.